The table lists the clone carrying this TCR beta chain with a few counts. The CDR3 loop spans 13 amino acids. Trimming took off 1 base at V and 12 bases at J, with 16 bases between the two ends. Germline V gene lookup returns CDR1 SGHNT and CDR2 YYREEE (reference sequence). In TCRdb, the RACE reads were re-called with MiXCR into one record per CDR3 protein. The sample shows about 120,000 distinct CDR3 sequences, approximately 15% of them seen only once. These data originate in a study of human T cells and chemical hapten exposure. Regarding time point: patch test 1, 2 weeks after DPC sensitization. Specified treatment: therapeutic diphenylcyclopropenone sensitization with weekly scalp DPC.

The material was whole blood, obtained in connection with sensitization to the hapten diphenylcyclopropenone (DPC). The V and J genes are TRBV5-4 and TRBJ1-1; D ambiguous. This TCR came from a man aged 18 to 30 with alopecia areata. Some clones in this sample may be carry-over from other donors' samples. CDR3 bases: TGTGCCAGCAGCTTGTGGGGTATGGAGTGGTCTTTCTTT. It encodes CASSLWGMEWSFF.